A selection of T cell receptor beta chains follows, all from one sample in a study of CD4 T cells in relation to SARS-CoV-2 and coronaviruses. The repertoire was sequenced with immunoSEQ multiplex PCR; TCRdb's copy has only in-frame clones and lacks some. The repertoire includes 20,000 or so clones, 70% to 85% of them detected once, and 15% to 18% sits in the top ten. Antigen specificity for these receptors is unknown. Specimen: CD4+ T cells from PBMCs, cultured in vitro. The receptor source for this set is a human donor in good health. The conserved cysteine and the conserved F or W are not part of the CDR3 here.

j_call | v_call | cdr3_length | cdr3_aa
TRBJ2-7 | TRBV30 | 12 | AWSVGGTSYEQY
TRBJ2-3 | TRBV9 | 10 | ASSADRDTQY
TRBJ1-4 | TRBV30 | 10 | AWSGRAEKLF
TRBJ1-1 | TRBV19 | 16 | ASSIGRWTVKANTEAF
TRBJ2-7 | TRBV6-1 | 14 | ASSEAEGTGGYEQY
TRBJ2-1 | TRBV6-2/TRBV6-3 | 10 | ASSLSYNEQF
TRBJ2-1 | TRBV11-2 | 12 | ASSLSGGYNEQF
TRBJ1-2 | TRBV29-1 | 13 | SVETPLGTNYGYT
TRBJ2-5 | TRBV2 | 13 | ASSGGQGAIETQY
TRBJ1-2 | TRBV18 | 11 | ASSTGSMSGYT
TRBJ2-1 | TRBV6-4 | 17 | ASSSTGTSGFSSYNEQF
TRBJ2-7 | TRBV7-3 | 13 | ASSLMSGVPYEQY
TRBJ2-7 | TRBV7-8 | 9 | ASSFSTEQY
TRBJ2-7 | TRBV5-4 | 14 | ASSAFRQGAFYEQY
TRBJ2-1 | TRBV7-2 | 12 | ASSLGPSNNEQF
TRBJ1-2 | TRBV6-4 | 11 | ASSGSLGYGYT
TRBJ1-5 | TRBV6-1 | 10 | ASSDGDQPQH
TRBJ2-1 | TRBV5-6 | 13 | ASSLGGGTYNEQF
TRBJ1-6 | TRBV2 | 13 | ASSAWDSENSPLH
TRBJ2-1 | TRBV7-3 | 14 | ASSLMVSGLYNEQF
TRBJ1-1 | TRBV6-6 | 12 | ASSPPGADTEAF
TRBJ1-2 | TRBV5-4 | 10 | ASSFRTGGYT
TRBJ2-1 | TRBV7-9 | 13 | ASSQILGSYNEQF
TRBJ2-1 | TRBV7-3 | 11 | ASRGLSNNEQF
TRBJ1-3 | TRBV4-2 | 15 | ASSLNPGQNSGNTIY
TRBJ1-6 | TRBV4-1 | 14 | ASSLQDRGTNSPLH
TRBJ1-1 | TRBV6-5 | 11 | ASQGGSHTEAF
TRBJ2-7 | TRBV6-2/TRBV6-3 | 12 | ASSSNRDPYEQY
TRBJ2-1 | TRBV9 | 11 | ASSVARGNEQF
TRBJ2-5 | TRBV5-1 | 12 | ASSLGQKEETQY
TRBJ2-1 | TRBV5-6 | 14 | ASSPASGSYYNEQF
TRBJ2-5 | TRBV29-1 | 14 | SVGETFGTGQETQY
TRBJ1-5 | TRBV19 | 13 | ASSIVKGRDQPQH
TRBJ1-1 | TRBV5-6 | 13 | ASSWPANWETEAF
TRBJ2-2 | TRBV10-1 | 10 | ASSVRSGELF
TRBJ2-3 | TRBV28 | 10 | ASSGATDTQY
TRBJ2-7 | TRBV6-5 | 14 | ASSYSGLASRYEQY
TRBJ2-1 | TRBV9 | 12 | ASSARLADNEQF
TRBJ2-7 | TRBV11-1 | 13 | ASSLDGGDSYEQY
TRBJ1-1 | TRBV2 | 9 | ASSGVHEAF
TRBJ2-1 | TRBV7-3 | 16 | ASSLRGVGTSDYNEQF
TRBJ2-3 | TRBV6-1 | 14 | ASSELGGSSTDTQY
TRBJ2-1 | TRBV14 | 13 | ASSPDKGINNEQF
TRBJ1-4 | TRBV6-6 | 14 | ASRGRDPATNEKLF